One and the same sample provided the 8 T cell receptor beta chains below, sequenced in a study of T cell changes during pregnancy in multiple sclerosis. Profiling relied on immunoSEQ multiplex PCR, and the TCRdb table lists in-frame clones only, not all of them. This table has some 37,000 clones, about 91% appearing once. Specimen: CD8+ T cells from peripheral blood mononuclear cells, collected in the third trimester of pregnancy. The origin of the receptors is a female donor with multiple sclerosis, enrolled in a pregnancy study.

The chain recombines TRBV4-2 with TRBJ2-3, with TRBD2 matching 10 bases. With V trimmed by 1 base and J by 2 bases, 6 bases remained unmatched. From germline, CDR1 is LGHNA and CDR2 YNFKEQ. This CDR3 is built from 17 residues. DNA for the CDR3: TGTGCCAGCAGCCAAGCCCTAGCGGGAGTTCACACAGATACGCAGTATTTT. Translated: CASSQALAGVHTDTQYF.

The chain combines TRBV5-1 with TRBJ2-5, with D perhaps TRBD1 (6 bases). Germline V CDR1 and CDR2: SGHRS, YFSETQ. The CDR3 is 20 residues long. Trimming pared 2 bases from V and 7 bases from J, leaving 33 bases between. The CDR3 DNA reads as TGCGCCAGCAGCTTCCCATCAGGGGCTATATCGGTTAAGGGTATAAGGACCCAGTACTTC. It translates to CASSFPSGAISVKGIRTQYF.

The chain links TRBV7-9 to TRBJ2-3, with 8 bases fitting TRBD2. Germline lookup yields CDR1 SEHNR and CDR2 FQNEAQ (reference sequence). This CDR3 has 13 amino acids. V was clipped by 5 bases and J by 6 bases; unmatched bases: 4. In DNA, the CDR3 is TGTGCCAGCAGCCCCGGGGGGGTGGATACGCAGTATTTT. Amino acids: CASSPGGVDTQYF.

The CDR3 nucleotides read TGCAGCGGGGCAGGGTGGGGCACTGAAGCTTTCTTT. Its protein product is CSGAGWGTEAFF. The rearrangement uses TRBV29-1 and TRBJ1-1; TRBD1 is a possible D gene (5 bases). The CDR3 runs 12 residues. The germline CDR1 and CDR2 sequences are SQVTM and ANQGSEA. Trimming stripped 7 bases from V and 4 bases from J, with 13 bases between.

V usage is TRBV6-1 and J usage is TRBJ1-2; 10 bases are a match to TRBD1. The CDR3 has 12 residues. From germline, CDR1 is MNHNS and CDR2 SASEGT. V shed 10 bases and J 6 bases; nucleotides not matched to a gene: 5. CDR3 nucleotides: TGTGCCATCGACAGGGGGCCGCATGGCTACACCTTC. Translated: CAIDRGPHGYTF.

For the CDR3, the DNA is TGCGCCAGCAGCCAAGATCGGGGGGCGAGCTCCTACGAGCAGTACTTC. It is translated as CASSQDRGASSYEQYF. J is TRBJ2-7 and V is TRBV4-3; tentative D call: TRBD2 (7 bases). This CDR3 has 16 amino acids. CDR1 LGHNA and CDR2 YSLEER come from the germline V gene. V dropped 0 bases and J dropped 0 bases, with 12 bases sitting between them.

The chain recombines TRBV10-3 with TRBJ1-5, with a weak D call TRBD1 (5 bases). Trimming took 0 bases from V and 5 from J, leaving 20 bases between them. Germline CDR1 and CDR2: ENHRY and SYGVKD. The length of the CDR3 is 18 residues. For the CDR3, the DNA is TGTGCCATCAGTGAGTCACTTATAGCACAGGTAATGTATCAGCCCCAGCATTTT. It specifies CAISESLIAQVMYQPQHF.

This clone was recorded a few times. The V gene is TRBV7-6, the J gene TRBJ1-1, with a possible D match to TRBD1 (6 bases). Germline V gene sequence: CDR1 SGHVS, CDR2 FNYEAQ. The CDR3 covers 14 residues. Deletions cut 4 bases from V and 0 bases from J, with 9 bases between. For the CDR3, the DNA is TGTGCCAGCAGCTCTGGACAGATGAACACTGAAGCTTTCTTT. This codes for CASSSGQMNTEAFF.